Below are 8 T cell receptor beta chains sequenced from a single sample in a study of OX40 agonist ivuxolimab in advanced cancers. Method: immunoSEQ multiplex PCR; TCRdb's copy keeps in-frame clones and lacks some. The table has about 79,000 clones, 88% seen once. Sequencing used CD4+ or CD8+ T cells sorted from blood, obtained in a trial of the OX40 agonist ivuxolimab. These receptors were obtained from an adult with an advanced solid tumor such as melanoma, head and neck, liver or kidney cancer.

The genes are TRBV5-5 and TRBJ2-7; 7 bases are shared with TRBD2. This CDR3 has 15 amino acids. V lost 2 bases, J lost 0 bases, and 5 bases stayed unmatched. CDR1 and CDR2 from the germline V gene are SGHKS and YYEKEE (reference sequence). CDR3 sequence (DNA): TGTGCCAGCAGCTTCGGGGAGCGGGACTCCTACGAGCAGTACTTC. This encodes CASSFGERDSYEQYF.

The chain combines TRBV5-6 with TRBJ2-3; 9 bases map to TRBD2. The CDR3 runs to 16 residues. Germline V gene data show CDR1 as SGHDT and CDR2 as YYEEEE. The V gene end was trimmed by 4 bases and the J gene end by 0 bases; junction bases not matched to a gene: 6. CDR3 sequence reads: CASSQLAGPSTDTQYF. The CDR3, as DNA: TGTGCCAGCAGCCAACTAGCGGGCCCTAGCACAGATACGCAGTATTTT.

This clone has just a few counts. The chain joins TRBV6-1 to TRBJ1-1; TRBD1 agrees at 7 bases. The V gene's germline CDR1 is MNHNS and CDR2 SASEGT. V lost 7 bases and J lost 1; bases outside the gene matches: 6. The CDR3 consists of 14 residues. CDR3 sequence: CASMRDRSNTEAFF. The CDR3 nucleotides are TGTGCCAGCATGAGGGACAGATCGAACACTGAAGCTTTCTTT.

This clone is a singleton in its sample. J is TRBJ1-5 and V is TRBV21-1; the listed D gene, TRBD1, was not tested against the DNA. TRBV21-1 is marked as a pseudogene. The CDR3 covers 19 residues. CDR3 bases: TGTGCCAGCGAAAAGGCCCGTGGACAGAACCTACATAGCAATCAGCCCCAGCATTTT. It is translated as CASEKARGQNLHSNQPQHF.

The J gene is TRBJ1-5, the V gene TRBV18; D remains unclear. Trimming took 5 bases from V and 2 from J, leaving 7 bases between them. The CDR3 contains 13 residues. Germline CDR1 KGHSH, CDR2 LQKENI. The CDR3 region is CASSWGRNQPQHF. CDR3 nucleotides: TGTGCCAGCTCATGGGGTCGCAATCAGCCCCAGCATTTT.

This chain links TRBV2 with TRBJ2-7, with TRBD2 matching 10 bases. Per the germline V gene, CDR1 is SNHLY and CDR2 is FYNNEI. This CDR3 has 13 residues. V trimming: 7 bases; J trimming: 3 bases; junction bases outside the gene matches: 3. CDR3 coding DNA: TGTGCCAGCATGCCTAGCGGGAGCTACGAGCAGTACTTC. Translation: CASMPSGSYEQYF.

This clone appeared a single time. The chain couples TRBV28 to TRBJ2-1; perhaps TRBD2 as D (6 bases). This CDR3 is built from 16 residues. Between the trimmed V and J ends, which lost 3 bases and 6 bases, there was a span of 18 bases. CDR1 and CDR2 from the germline V gene are MDHEN and SYDVKM. The CDR3 DNA follows: TGTGCCAGCAGTTTTAGTGGTGGAGGGCCACGCAATGAGCAGTTCTTC. It specifies CASSFSGGGPRNEQFF.

The rearrangement uses TRBV15 and TRBJ1-5, with D hard to call. Trimming took off 3 bases at V and 7 bases at J, with 10 bases between the two ends. This CDR3 is 13 amino acids long. The germline V gene encodes CDR1 LNHNV and CDR2 YYDKDF (reference sequence). CDR3 bases: TGTGCCACCAGCAGTAAAAAAAACCAGCCCCAGCATTTT. Translation gives CATSSKKNQPQHF.